This record covers a single TCR beta chain. Antigen specificity is unknown. The germline gives CDR1 MNHNS, CDR2 SASEGT. This CDR3 is built from 13 residues. V was shortened by 7 bases and J by 0 bases, with 9 bases between the two germline ends. Naive CD8 cells, CD45RO-negative and positively selected for CCR7, excluded terminally differentiated effector memory CD45RA+ cells. This sample stems from a study of shared clonotypes between healthy human individuals. Study-level information: Each donor contributed plates that comprised three CD4 naive, three CD4 memory, two CD8 naive and one CD8 memory.

Study-wide results and limits: Among non-shared clonotypes, generation probabilities were lower than among those shared by all four donors.

In the original workflow: Quality scores were absent from the junction-only immunoSEQ sequences, so filtering differed. Generated by immunoSEQ multiplex PCR, the TCRdb table keeps only in-frame clones and is missing some. V and J calls plus clone size are reproduced from that table; the DNA served to infer D and trimming. The profile covers 700,000 to 950,000 clones, with just over 95% appearing a single time and about 0.21% taken by the ten largest. The specimen sequenced was naive CD8+ T cells sorted from blood. This TCR was sampled from a man aged 25-45 years in good health. The V and J genes are TRBV6-1 and TRBJ1-1; no clear D. The CDR3 is CASNGAMNTEAFF. The CDR3 bases are TGTGCCAGCAATGGAGCCATGAACACTGAAGCTTTCTTT.